The clone carrying this T cell receptor (beta chain) was seen repeatedly, ten times or more. Its target is unknown. This specimen belongs to a study of T-cell reconstitution after alpha-beta-depleted transplantation in children. This sample's TCRbeta library carried unique molecular identifier barcodes. TCRdb analysed the PCR reads with MiXCR anew, one entry per CDR3 protein. The profile covers about 580,000 distinct CDR3 sequences, with roughly 24% appearing a single time and 12% to 15% taken by the ten largest. Study results and caveats: There were reportedly several hundred expanded graft clones from which alpha-beta T cells came about two months after transplant.

Germline V CDR1 and CDR2: SNHLY, FYNNEI. The CDR3 length is 13 residues. Deletions cut 7 bases from V and 0 bases from J, with 7 bases between. This clonotype was sampled from a boy younger than two who had a stem cell transplant for acute myeloid leukemia, so the T cells may come from the graft donor. This chain links TRBV2 with TRBJ2-1; unclear D gene. The sample was PBMCs, mostly from graft donor cells, taken 360 days after TCRalphabeta/CD19-depleted stem cell transplant. The CDR3 coding sequence is TGTGCCAGCACAAGGAGCTCCTACAATGAGCAGTTCTTC. It translates to CASTRSSYNEQFF.